This TCR beta chain was found in a study of cytomegalovirus exposure and HLA in healthy donors. CDR3 length equals 13 residues. The germline gives CDR1 SQVTM, CDR2 ANQGSEA. Trimming took 7 bases from V and 4 from J; bases not matched to a gene: 6. Overall study findings and caveats: In vitro work confirmed that a few CMV-associated chains recognize CMV antigens. Reportedly, cytomegalovirus status was diagnosed with high sensitivity and specificity. Most TCRs appeared rarely, but some public TCRs recurred in many donors.

Assay used: immunoSEQ multiplex PCR; TCRdb lists only in-frame clones, some missing. The sample has around 150,000 clones, approximately 84% seen once; the top ten hold approximately 30%. This clone has more than one count but fewer than ten. Its matching antigen is unknown. The chain joins TRBV29-1 to TRBJ1-5; 8 bases map to TRBD1. Sequencing was carried out using PBMCs. The TCR comes from a man aged 25 to 45 in good health and CMV-seropositive. This CDR3 reads CSALDRENQPQHF. The CDR3 DNA is TGCAGCGCACTGGACAGGGAAAATCAGCCCCAGCATTTT.